This T cell receptor (beta chain) was observed in a study of blood T cell repertoires in COVID-19. Unmatched junction bases numbered 5, after V lost 0 bases and J lost 4 bases. CDR3 length: 16 residues. Germline CDR1 LGHNA, CDR2 YNFKEQ. Some clones are missing from TCRdb's copy, which holds only in-frame ones; the method was immunoSEQ multiplex PCR. The sample lists hundreds of thousands of clones; around 86% were seen once. Cohort allocation depended upon clinical history that participants reported. The chain joins TRBV4-2 to TRBJ2-5; 10 positions agree with TRBD2. Sample: PBMCs or T cells enriched from blood (not recorded which). The clonotype originates from a woman between 45 and 60 years old who had recovered from COVID-19. The DNA for the CDR3 is TGTGCCAGCAGCCAAGATAGCCGACTAGCGGGAGAGACCCAGTACTTC. Its protein product is CASSQDSRLAGETQYF.